Detailed here is one T cell receptor beta chain. The antigen it binds to is not known. No much larger clone exists at a distance of one base, and base qualities are not known. This sample is drawn from a study of blood T cell repertoires in COVID-19 (dated by TCRdb to the early 2020s). Study-wide context: Samples from collaborators originated in the United States, Italy and Spain and spanned both the acute and convalescent phases of COVID-19. Where available, HLA class I and class II types were taken from metadata supplied by the sample provider and were not determined by assay-based typing. The sample metadata nearly always contained a de-identified subject ID, COVID-19 status, age in years and sex. Deeply sampled blood TCRbeta repertoires from subjects exposed to, actively infected with, or recovered from COVID-19 were included in the dataset. The prospective study material was composed of cDNA or gDNA derived from T cells, B-cell-depleted T cells, or PBMCs. The samples were drawn from the first 160 participants of the ongoing ImmuneRACE study and from 1,200 or so subjects provided by 6 global collaborators. The repertoires were released in a freely available public database intended as a resource for research on the immune response to SARS-CoV-2.

The research as a whole found: The quantity of clinical and demographic metadata differed by source and by participant and was supplied without curation.

The germline V gene specifies SGHRS as CDR1 and YFSETQ as CDR2. Ends trimmed: V by 0 bases, J by 2 bases; bases unmatched to a gene: 0. Its CDR3 holds 15 amino acids, cysteine through phenylalanine. The entry retains the CDR3 DNA only, 45 bases that are in frame from base 1. Enrolling through a virtual design, the prospective study's participants ranged in age from roughly 18 to 95 years and lived across more than 20 United States geographic areas. Cohort assignment in the prospective study relied on participant-reported clinical history from a screening survey and a study questionnaire. Recovered participants in ImmuneRACE Cohort 3 were defined by two consecutive negative NP/OP PCR tests, clearance by a healthcare professional, or resolution of symptoms. Mobile phlebotomists in the prospective study collected whole blood, serum and a nasopharyngeal or oropharyngeal swab from every participant. Over an approximately 2-month period, participants in the prospective study had the option of providing additional blood draws and questionnaires. Before DNA extraction, prospective study blood samples were shipped either frozen or at room temperature.

TCRbeta CDR3 regions were amplified from genomic DNA using the immunoSEQ Assay, a bias-controlled multiplex PCR. In the original analysis: The number of nucleated cells in each sample was estimated from the amplification of reference gene primers within the assay. To quantify the absolute abundance of each unique TCRbeta CDR3 rearrangement, sequence reads were collapsed and filtered. Productive Simpson clonality was computed per sample as the square root of Simpson's diversity index over productive rearrangements. Imported from immuneACCESS, the table was reduced by TCRdb to in-frame sequences with V and J called. These copies leave out some clones; in studies compared against another copy, an unresolved V gene accounts for under half, and the cause of the remainder is not known. The DNA was the basis for D and trimming; V, J and clone size are from that table. Recorded for this sample are under 200,000 clones; approximately 87% of them occurred a single time. The ten largest clonotypes hold under 4.5% of the sample.

The chain uses TRBV5-1 and TRBJ1-3, with 9 middle bases fitting TRBD1. This receptor was identified in a woman in her forties or fifties who had recovered from COVID-19. Input material: PBMCs or T cells enriched from blood (not recorded which). The CDR3 region: CASSLGDRAGNTIYF. The DNA is as follows: TGCGCCAGCAGCTTGGGGGACAGGGCTGGAAACACCATATATTTT.